The present TCR beta chain was sequenced within a study of CD8+CD57+ T cells in acquired aplastic anemia. Study-wide background: Each DNA sample taken from sorted CD4+ and CD8+ cells came to 3 to 4 ug on average.

Profiles of TCR beta VDJ and CDR3 were generated from a genomic DNA template. TCRdb passed the reads through MiXCR, listing each CDR3 protein once. The profile shows some 410,000 distinct CDR3 sequences, 55% to 70% of them singletons. Study findings and constraints: Found in both controls and patients were around 30 CD8+ CDR3 sequences.

This CDR3 has 13 residues. J gave up 5 bases and V 6 bases, and 9 bases lay outside the gene matches. In germline, CDR1 is SQVTM, CDR2 ANQGSEA. A word on this clonotype: The antigen remains unidentified.

V and J are TRBV29-1 and TRBJ1-1; 7 bases map to TRBD1. The sequence came from a human donor in good health, serving as a control. The material sequenced was sorted CD4+, CD8+, or CD8+CD57+ T cells (not recorded which) from PBMCs. The CDR3 region has the DNA TGCAGCGTCCTCCAGACAGGGCGGACTGAAGCTTTCTTT. Translation: CSVLQTGRTEAFF.